A single sample gave rise to the 15 T cell receptor beta chains below, sequenced in a study of blood T cell repertoires in COVID-19. Clones were sequenced by immunoSEQ multiplex PCR, and TCRdb holds only the in-frame ones, with some missing. The sample carries about 400,000 clones, around 87% recorded once. Sequenced sample: PBMCs or T cells enriched from blood (not recorded which). These receptors came from a man aged 40-50 years in a cohort exposed to, infected with or recovered from COVID-19 (not recorded which).

V usage is TRBV2 and J usage is TRBJ2-7; tentative D call: TRBD2 (5 bases). Deletions cut 5 bases from V and 0 bases from J, with 17 bases between. This CDR3 is 16 amino acids long. Germline lookup yields CDR1 SNHLY and CDR2 FYNNEI. The chain's CDR3 is CASSNGLFRSSYEQYF. CDR3 sequence (DNA): TGTGCCAGCAGTAACGGACTGTTCAGGAGCTCCTACGAGCAGTACTTC. Using reference TRBV2 and TRBJ2-7 for the parts outside the CDR3, the full variable domain is EPEVTQTPSHQVTQMGQEVILRCVPISNHLYFYWYRQILGQKVEFLVSFYNNEISEKSEIFDDQFSVERPDGSNFTLKIRSTKLEDSAMYFCASSNGLFRSSYEQYFGPGTRLTVT.

The rearrangement uses TRBV28 and TRBJ2-7; 10 bases map to TRBD2. The germline CDR1 and CDR2 sequences are MDHEN and SYDVKM. J was trimmed by 3 bases and V by 5 bases; bases with no gene match: 4. The length of the CDR3 is 14 residues. Here the CDR3 DNA reads TGTGCCAGCAGTCTAGCGGGAGTCTACTACGAGCAGTACTTC. As protein: CASSLAGVYYEQYF.

The chain couples TRBV5-1 to TRBJ1-2; D ambiguous. This CDR3 contains 15 residues. From germline, CDR1 is SGHRS and CDR2 YFSETQ. Trimming removed 4 bases at V and 0 bases at J, with 13 bases between. In DNA form, the CDR3 reads TGCGCCAGCAGCCCGGAGGCGGGCGCTAACTATGGCTACACCTTC. Residues: CASSPEAGANYGYTF. The full variable domain, completed using reference TRBV5-1 and TRBJ1-2, is KAGVTQTPRYLIKTRGQQVTLSCSPISGHRSVSWYQQTPGQGLQFLFEYFSETQRNKGNFPGRFSGRQFSNSRSEMNVSTLELGDSALYLCASSPEAGANYGYTFGSGTRLTVV.

CDR3 DNA sequence: TGCAGTGCTAGTACGGGCCGGAGGAGCAATCAGCCCCAGCATTTT. Its translation is CSASTGRRSNQPQHF. The chain links TRBV20-1 to TRBJ1-5, with no clear D. V was clipped by 3 bases and J by 1 base, with 13 bases between them. The CDR3 sequence is 15 residues long. Germline loops: CDR1 DFQATT, CDR2 SNEGSKA (reference sequence).

This clone appeared a few times. Its ends do not fully match the called genes, so a read error is possible. The CDR3 coding sequence is TGTGCCAGCAGCCAAGAAATCGGGAGGACGAGACTCTTC. Protein product: CASSQEIGRTRLF. V usage is TRBV4-2 and J usage is TRBJ1-2; D not certain. This CDR3 has 13 amino acids. Germline assignment: CDR1 LGHNA and CDR2 YNFKEQ.

This sequence joins TRBV6-1 and TRBJ2-6, with D unresolved. CDR3 length equals 17 residues. V was cut by 0 bases and J by 0 bases, with 9 bases left in between. Germline V lookup: CDR1 MNHNS, CDR2 SASEGT. Here the CDR3 reads CASSEARLLSGANVLTF. The CDR3 DNA sequence: TGTGCCAGCAGTGAAGCGAGACTGCTCTCTGGGGCCAACGTCCTGACTTTC.

V usage is TRBV28 and J usage is TRBJ1-2, with D perhaps matching TRBD1 (5 bases). CDR1 is MDHEN, CDR2 SYDVKM, per germline. V lost 3 bases and J 10 bases, leaving 15 bases between the germline ends. The CDR3 extends over 13 amino acids. The chain's CDR3 is CASSFSGPLPYTF. The CDR3 DNA follows: TGTGCCAGCAGTTTCTCAGGGCCCCTACCCTACACCTTC.

The chain employs TRBV30 and TRBJ2-1, with TRBD2 as a possible D gene (6 bases). V was cut by 3 bases and J by 9 bases, with 18 bases left in between. The CDR3 extends over 14 amino acids. Germline V gene sequence: CDR1 GTSNPN, CDR2 SVGIG (reference sequence). CDR3 DNA: TGTGCCTGGAGCAGGAGGGATTCCCTCGTTGAGCAGTTCTTC. It yields the protein CAWSRRDSLVEQFF.

V gene TRBV6-1 combines with J gene TRBJ2-7; maybe TRBD2 (6 bases). The CDR3 contains 14 residues. Germline assignment: CDR1 MNHNS and CDR2 SASEGT. The germline V and J ends were trimmed by 3 bases and 0 bases, with 9 bases remaining between them. CDR3 sequence (DNA): TGTGCCAGCAGTGAGCCGGGAGCCTCCTACGAGCAGTACTTC. Its protein product is CASSEPGASYEQYF.

CDR3 coding DNA: TGCGCCAGCAGGAAAGGGGGCGGCGAGCAGTACTTC. Residues: CASRKGGGEQYF. The chain is built from TRBV5-1 and TRBJ2-7; 7 bases line up with TRBD1. Germline V gives CDR1 SGHRS, CDR2 YFSETQ. The CDR3 loop spans 12 amino acids. V lost 5 bases to trimming and J lost 6 bases; unmatched junction nucleotides: 5.

This clone was counted a single time. This chain joins TRBV21-1 and TRBJ2-2; the DNA was not compared with TRBD2, the D call given in the table. TRBV21-1 is reported as a pseudogene. CDR3 length: 15 amino acids. Here the CDR3 reads CASSTPDSNTGELFF. CDR3 bases: TGTGCCAGCAGCACCCCGGACTCGAACACCGGGGAGCTGTTTTTT.

This chain connects TRBV18 to TRBJ2-1, with 7 nucleotides matching TRBD1. J was trimmed by 4 bases and V by 8 bases; bases with no gene match: 11. Germline V gene data show CDR1 as KGHSH and CDR2 as LQKENI. The CDR3 runs 15 residues. DNA for the CDR3: TGTGCCAGCCGCCAGGCTGGGACAGTTTACAATGAGCAGTTCTTC. It yields the protein CASRQAGTVYNEQFF.

For the CDR3, the DNA is TGTGCCAGCTCACCACCGGGACAGGGGGCGCGAACTGAAGCTTTCTTT. Protein product: CASSPPGQGARTEAFF. The V call is TRBV18, the J call TRBJ1-1, with 12 bases lining up with TRBD1. This CDR3 is 16 amino acids long. Germline loops: CDR1 KGHSH, CDR2 LQKENI. V trimming: 0 bases; J trimming: 5 bases; junction bases outside the gene matches: 4. The full variable domain, its missing parts supplied by reference TRBV18 and TRBJ1-1, is NAGVMQNPRHLVRRRGQEARLRCSPMKGHSHVYWYRQLPEEGLKFMVYLQKENIIDESGMPKERFSAEFPKEGPSILRIQQVVRGDSAAYFCASSPPGQGARTEAFFGQGTRLTVV.

The sample holds a few counts of this clone. The chain is built from TRBV2 and TRBJ2-1, with no clear D. Trimming cost V 6 bases and J 0 bases, with 6 bases left between them. The CDR3 is 13 amino acids. Looked up from germline, CDR1 is SNHLY and CDR2 is FYNNEI. The CDR3 DNA reads TGTGCCAGCAGGGAGAGCTCCTACAATGAGCAGTTCTTC. It translates to CASRESSYNEQFF. The whole variable domain, filled in from reference TRBV2 and TRBJ2-1, reads EPEVTQTPSHQVTQMGQEVILRCVPISNHLYFYWYRQILGQKVEFLVSFYNNEISEKSEIFDDQFSVERPDGSNFTLKIRSTKLEDSAMYFCASRESSYNEQFFGPGTRLTVL.

The table lists this clone with a count of one. The chain uses TRBV6-5 and TRBJ2-3, with 7 bases aligning to TRBD1. CDR3 length: 14 residues. The germline gives CDR1 MNHEY, CDR2 SVGAGI. The V gene end was trimmed by 8 bases and the J gene end by 1 base; junction bases not matched to a gene: 6. The DNA for the CDR3 is TGTGCCAGCGTTATTACAGGGGGCACAGATACGCAGTATTTT. Translating it yields CASVITGGTDTQYF.